This record covers a single TCR beta chain. Its antigen is unknown. Other DNA sequences in this specimen translate into the identical CDR3. The data originate from a study of T cell responses to AZD1222 COVID-19 vaccine. Study-level information: The analysis combined second doses at about 4 or about 12 weeks. Study conclusions and caveats: Every sample of the repertoires postdated the peak T cell response. Spike-wide coverage was observed for vaccine-associated CD4 TCRs, with dominant responses at 160-218 and 743-854. Clonal diversity was possibly underestimated, and white British individuals and females predominated among donors.

Data came from immunoSEQ multiplex PCR; TCRdb stores just in-frame clones and leaves some out. The sample has around 260,000 clones; more than 85% are singletons. In germline, CDR1 is MDHEN, CDR2 SYDVKM. The CDR3 consists of 13 residues. With 2 bases removed from V and 4 bases from J, the gap between germline ends came to 8 bases. The TCR sequence derives from an adult in good health. The gene calls are TRBV28 and TRBJ1-1; D might be TRBD1 (5 bases). Material: peripheral blood, obtained on day 0 of AZD1222 vaccination. The CDR3 loop is CASSLTRGTEAFF. CDR3 DNA sequence: TGTGCCAGCAGTTTAACAAGGGGCACTGAAGCTTTCTTT. The variable domain in full, with the rest retrieved from reference TRBV28 and TRBJ1-1, is DVKVTQSSRYLVKRTGEKVFLECVQDMDHENMFWYRQDPGLGLRLIYFSYDVKMKEKGDIPEGYSVSREKKERFSLILESASTNQTSMYLCASSLTRGTEAFFGQGTRLTVV.